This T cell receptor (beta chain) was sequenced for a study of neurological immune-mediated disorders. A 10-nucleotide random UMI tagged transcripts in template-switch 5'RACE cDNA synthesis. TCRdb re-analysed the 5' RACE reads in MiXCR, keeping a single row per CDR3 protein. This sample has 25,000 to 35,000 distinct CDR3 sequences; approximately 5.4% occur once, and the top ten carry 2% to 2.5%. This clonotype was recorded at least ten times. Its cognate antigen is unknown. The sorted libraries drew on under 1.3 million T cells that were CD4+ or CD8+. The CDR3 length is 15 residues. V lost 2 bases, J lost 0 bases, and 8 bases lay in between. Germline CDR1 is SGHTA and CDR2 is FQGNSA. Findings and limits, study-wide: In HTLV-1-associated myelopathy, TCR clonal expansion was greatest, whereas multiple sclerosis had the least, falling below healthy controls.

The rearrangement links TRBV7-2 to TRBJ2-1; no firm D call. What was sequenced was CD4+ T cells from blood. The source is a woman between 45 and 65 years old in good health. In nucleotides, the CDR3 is TGTGCCAGCAGCTTAATCAAGAGCTCCTACAATGAGCAGTTCTTC. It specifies CASSLIKSSYNEQFF.